The 18 T cell receptor beta chains reported below all come from one sample, sequenced in a study of OX40 agonist ivuxolimab in advanced cancers. The library was generated by the immunoSEQ multiplex PCR assay. Held by TCRdb, this immuneACCESS table contains in-frame sequences only and omits some clones. Under half of the omission traces to an unresolved V gene where checked; the cause of the rest is unknown. In this sample the table shows 60,000 to 75,000 clones, about 90% of which occur a single time. The top ten constitute about 1.3% of the sample. The specimen was CD4+ or CD8+ T cells sorted from blood, collected in a trial of the OX40 agonist ivuxolimab. The receptors come from an adult with an advanced solid tumor such as melanoma, head and neck, liver or kidney cancer.

The genes are TRBV2 and TRBJ1-5; tentative D call: TRBD1 (5 bases). V was pared by 8 bases and J by 2 bases, with 16 bases between. Per germline, CDR1 SNHLY and CDR2 FYNNEI. The CDR3 consists of 15 residues. The CDR3: CASGTQQTGNQPQHF. The CDR3 nucleotides are TGTGCCAGCGGGACTCAACAGACAGGCAATCAGCCCCAGCATTTT.

This rearrangement joins TRBV11-2 to TRBJ1-1, with a weak D call TRBD1 (5 bases). Germline CDR1 reads SGHAT; CDR2 reads FQNNGV. V was cut by 8 bases and J by 7 bases, with 17 bases left in between. The CDR3 has 13 amino acids. CDR3 amino acids: CASGTSGPNEAFF. The CDR3 nucleotides read TGTGCCAGCGGCACCTCGGGGCCTAATGAAGCTTTCTTT.

V and J are TRBV6-5 and TRBJ2-7, with 7 bases matching TRBD1. Germline loops: CDR1 MNHEY, CDR2 SVGAGI. After removal of 2 bases from V and 6 bases from J, the junction contained 4 bases not matched to a gene. The CDR3 is 13 residues long. CDR3 residues: CASSYGYRGEQYF. CDR3 DNA sequence: TGTGCCAGCAGTTACGGGTACAGGGGCGAGCAGTACTTC.

The CDR3 sequence is CASSLEGDNEQFF. CDR3 DNA sequence: TGTGCCAGCAGTTTAGAGGGAGACAATGAGCAGTTCTTC. The rearrangement uses TRBV27 and TRBJ2-1; the D gene is possibly TRBD2 (5 bases). Trimming took 2 bases from V and 5 from J, leaving 7 bases between them. The CDR3 is 13 amino acids. Germline lookup yields CDR1 MNHEY and CDR2 SMNVEV (reference sequence).

This sequence joins TRBV6-6 and TRBJ1-5, with D possibly matching TRBD1 (6 bases). From germline, CDR1 is MNHNY and CDR2 SVGAGI (reference sequence). Deletions cut 2 bases from V and 4 bases from J, with 15 bases between. This CDR3 contains 16 residues. The CDR3 protein is CASSYGPTGSNQPQHF. The CDR3, as DNA: TGTGCCAGCAGTTACGGCCCGACAGGTTCGAATCAGCCCCAGCATTTT.

This clone was detected a few times. V and J are TRBV9 and TRBJ2-1; 10 bases are a match to TRBD2. In germline, CDR1 is SGDLS, CDR2 YYNGEE. Trimming at V came to 3 bases and at J to 2 bases, leaving 2 bases not matched to a gene. The CDR3 covers 15 residues. CDR3 loop: CASSASGRAYNEQFF. The CDR3 DNA follows: TGTGCCAGCAGCGCCAGCGGGAGGGCCTACAATGAGCAGTTCTTC.

The V and J genes are TRBV6-5 and TRBJ2-7; D not resolved. This CDR3 contains 15 residues. Germline lookup yields CDR1 MNHEY and CDR2 SVGAGI. The germline V and J ends were trimmed by 6 bases and 3 bases, with 18 bases remaining between them. CDR3 sequence reads: CASSKGPRWDYEQYF. In DNA, the CDR3 is TGTGCCAGCAGCAAAGGTCCCCGCTGGGACTACGAGCAGTACTTC.

This rearrangement joins TRBV7-2 to TRBJ1-1; a weak D match, TRBD1 (6 bases). V gave up 5 bases and J gave up 10 bases, with 17 bases separating them. CDR3 length equals 13 residues. Germline V CDR1 and CDR2: SGHTA, FQGNSA. CDR3 sequence (DNA): TGTGCCAGCAGCCAACAGGGAGGGCTTGGAGCTTTCTTT. Its protein is CASSQQGGLGAFF.

V usage is TRBV9 and J usage is TRBJ2-3; TRBD2 aligns across 9 bases. The V and J ends lost 0 bases and 1 base, in that order; junction bases with no gene match: 3. Germline V gene lookup returns CDR1 SGDLS and CDR2 YYNGEE. This CDR3 is built from 16 residues. CDR3 residues: CASSVGVAGGTDTQYF. The CDR3 coding sequence is TGTGCCAGCAGCGTAGGCGTAGCGGGGGGCACAGATACGCAGTATTTT.

The gene calls are TRBV7-2 and TRBJ2-3; 8 bases fit TRBD2. Germline V gives CDR1 SGHTA, CDR2 FQGNSA. The CDR3 loop spans 13 amino acids. Germline trimming cut 1 base from V and 10 bases from J; bases unmatched to any gene: 4. In DNA form, the CDR3 reads TGTGCCAGCAGCTTAGAGGCGGGAGGCGCGCAGTATTTT. Its protein is CASSLEAGGAQYF.

This chain connects TRBV10-1 to TRBJ2-1; 8 nucleotides match TRBD2. Germline assignment: CDR1 WNHNN and CDR2 SYGVQD (reference sequence). The V and J ends lost 4 bases and 8 bases, in that order; junction bases with no gene match: 10. This CDR3 comprises 15 residues. CDR3 nucleotides: TGCGCCAGCAGTGGAGGGACTAGTGGTTCGGATGAGCAGTTCTTC. Translating gives CASSGGTSGSDEQFF.

This chain connects TRBV11-2 to TRBJ1-6; possible D gene TRBD1, 5 bases. The CDR3 spans 16 residues. Looked up from germline, CDR1 is SGHAT and CDR2 is FQNNGV. V gave up 7 bases and J gave up 0 bases, with 13 bases separating them. The CDR3, as DNA: TGTGCCAGCAACCGGGGGTTCTACTCCTATAATTCACCCCTCCACTTT. It codes for CASNRGFYSYNSPLHF.

The chain couples TRBV21-1 to TRBJ1-2. TRBV21-1 is a pseudogene locus. The CDR3 sequence is 15 residues long. The chain's CDR3 is CASSKARDLNYGYTF. CDR3 bases: TGTGCCAGCAGCAAAGCTAGGGACTTAAACTATGGCTACACCTTC.

CDR3 nucleotide sequence: TGTGCCAGCAGCTTAGCGGTGCTAGCGGGAGCCAATGAGCAGTTCTTC. Translation gives CASSLAVLAGANEQFF. The V and J genes are TRBV7-2 and TRBJ2-1; 10 bases line up with TRBD2. V shed 0 bases and J 6 bases; nucleotides not matched to a gene: 5. The CDR3 consists of 16 residues. CDR1 and CDR2 (germline): SGHTA, FQGNSA.

The chain links TRBV7-3 to TRBJ1-1; unclear D gene. V shed 6 bases and J shed 1 base, with 12 bases lying between them. CDR1 is SGHTA, CDR2 FQGTGA, per germline. The CDR3 is made up of 14 amino acids. CDR3 residues: CASSLGGPNTEAFF. The CDR3 DNA sequence: TGTGCCAGCAGTTTAGGCGGTCCGAACACTGAAGCTTTCTTT.

The chain is built from TRBV18 and TRBJ2-1, with TRBD1 as a possible D gene (6 bases). CDR1 KGHSH and CDR2 LQKENI come from the germline V gene. The CDR3 has 15 residues. The V end lost 6 bases, the J end lost 3 bases, and 15 bases lay between the germline ends. The DNA for the CDR3 is TGTGCCAGCTCGCTCGTCTGGACAGTCTACAATGAGCAGTTCTTC. This encodes CASSLVWTVYNEQFF.

The CDR3 protein is CASSLTGGIIGETQYF. CDR3 DNA sequence: TGTGCCAGCAGCTTAACAGGGGGGATAATCGGAGAGACCCAGTACTTC. The V and J genes are TRBV11-2 and TRBJ2-5; 8 bases line up with TRBD1. The CDR3 is 16 residues long. Germline trimming cut 2 bases from V and 4 bases from J; bases unmatched to any gene: 9. The germline V gene encodes CDR1 SGHAT and CDR2 FQNNGV.

This chain connects TRBV7-9 to TRBJ1-6, with a tentative D call TRBD1 (6 bases). Germline assignment: CDR1 SEHNR and CDR2 FQNEAQ (reference sequence). The V gene lost 2 bases and the J gene lost 5 bases, with 13 bases spanning the gap. This CDR3 contains 16 residues. The CDR3 reads CASSLSGTLHNSPLHF. CDR3 nucleotides: TGTGCCAGCAGCTTATCAGGGACACTTCATAATTCACCCCTCCACTTT.